This T cell receptor beta chain came from a study of CD8 T cells in ankylosing spondylitis. Points from the study as a whole: Several of the motif variants were reported before in synovial fluid and blood from reactive arthritis.

This clonotype was counted at least ten times. Its target is unknown. Each TCR beta library was made by quantitative 5'-RACE that incorporated molecular barcodes. TCRdb used MiXCR to reprocess the 5' RACE reads, holding one entry per CDR3 protein. The sample yields 150,000 or so distinct CDR3 sequences, about 32% seen once. Sequenced sample: synovial fluid, either unsorted or a sorted T cell fraction (not recorded which). The sequence was obtained from a male donor with ankylosing spondylitis.

Written as DNA, the CDR3 is TGCATTGCCCGGCGGTCCCTGAACACTGAAGCTTTCTTT. As protein: CIARRSLNTEAFF. V usage is TRBV20-1 and J usage is TRBJ1-1, with D unresolved. The CDR3 contains 13 residues. Germline CDR1 is DFQATT and CDR2 is SNEGSKA (reference sequence).